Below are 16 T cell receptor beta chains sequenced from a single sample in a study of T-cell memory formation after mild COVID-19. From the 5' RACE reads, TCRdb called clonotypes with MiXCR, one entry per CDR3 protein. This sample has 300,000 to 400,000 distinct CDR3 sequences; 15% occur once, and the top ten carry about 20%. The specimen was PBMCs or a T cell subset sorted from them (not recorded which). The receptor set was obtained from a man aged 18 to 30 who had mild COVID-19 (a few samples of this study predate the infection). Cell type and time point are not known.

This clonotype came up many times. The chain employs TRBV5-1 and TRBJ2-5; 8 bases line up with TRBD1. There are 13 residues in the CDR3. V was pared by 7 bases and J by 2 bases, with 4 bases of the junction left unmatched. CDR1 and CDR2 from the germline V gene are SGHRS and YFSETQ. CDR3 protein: CASARQGQETQYF. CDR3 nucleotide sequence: TGCGCCAGCGCCCGACAGGGGCAAGAGACCCAGTACTTC. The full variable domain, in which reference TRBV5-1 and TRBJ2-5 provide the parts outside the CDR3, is KAGVTQTPRYLIKTRGQQVTLSCSPISGHRSVSWYQQTPGQGLQFLFEYFSETQRNKGNFPGRFSGRQFSNSRSEMNVSTLELGDSALYLCASARQGQETQYFGPGTRLLVL.

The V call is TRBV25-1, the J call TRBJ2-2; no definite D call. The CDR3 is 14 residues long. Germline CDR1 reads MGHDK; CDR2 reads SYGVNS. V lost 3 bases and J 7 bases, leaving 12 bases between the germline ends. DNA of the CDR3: TGTGCCAGCAGTGATATACGTTTTAGCGGGGAGCTGTTTTTT. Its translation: CASSDIRFSGELFF.

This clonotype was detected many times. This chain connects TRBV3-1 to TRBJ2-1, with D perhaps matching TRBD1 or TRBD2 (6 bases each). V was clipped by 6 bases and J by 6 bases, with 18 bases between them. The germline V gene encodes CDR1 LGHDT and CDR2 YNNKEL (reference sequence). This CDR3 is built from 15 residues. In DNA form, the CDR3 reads TGTGCCAGCAGTTCCGGGTCCGGGGGCTTCAATGAGCAGTTCTTC. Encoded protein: CASSSGSGGFNEQFF.

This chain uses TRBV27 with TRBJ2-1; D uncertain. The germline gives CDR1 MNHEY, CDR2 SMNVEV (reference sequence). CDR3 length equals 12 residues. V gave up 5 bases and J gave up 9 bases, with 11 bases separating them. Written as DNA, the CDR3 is TGTGCCAGCAGTCTACCTTTAGGTGAGCAGTTCTTC. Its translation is CASSLPLGEQFF.

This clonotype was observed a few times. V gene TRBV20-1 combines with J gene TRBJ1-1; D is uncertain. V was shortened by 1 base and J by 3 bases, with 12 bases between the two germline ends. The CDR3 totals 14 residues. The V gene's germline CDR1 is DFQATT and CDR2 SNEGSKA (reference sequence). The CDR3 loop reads CSARAGWPDTEAFF. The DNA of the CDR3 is TGCAGTGCTAGAGCAGGATGGCCCGACACTGAAGCTTTCTTT.

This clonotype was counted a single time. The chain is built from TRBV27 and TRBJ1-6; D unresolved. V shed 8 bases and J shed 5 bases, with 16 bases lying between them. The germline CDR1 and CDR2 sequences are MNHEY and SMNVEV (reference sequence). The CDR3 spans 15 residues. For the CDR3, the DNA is TGTGCCAGCGCCGGGGTCCGCTCGGATAATTCACCCCTCCACTTT. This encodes CASAGVRSDNSPLHF.

CDR3 region: CSVNGYTF. CDR3 nucleotide sequence: TGCAGCGTTAATGGCTACACCTTC. This chain links TRBV29-1 with TRBJ1-2; D remains unclear. The germline V gene has CDR1 SQVTM and CDR2 ANQGSEA. The CDR3 has 8 residues. Trimming pared 5 bases from V and 6 bases from J, leaving 1 base between.

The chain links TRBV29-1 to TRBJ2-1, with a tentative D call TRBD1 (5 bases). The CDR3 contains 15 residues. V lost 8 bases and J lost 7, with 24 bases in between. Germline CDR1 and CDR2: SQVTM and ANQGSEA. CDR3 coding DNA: TGCAGCCCCCGACTTTGGGGCCCAGGTAGTAATGAGCAGTTCTTC. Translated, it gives CSPRLWGPGSNEQFF.

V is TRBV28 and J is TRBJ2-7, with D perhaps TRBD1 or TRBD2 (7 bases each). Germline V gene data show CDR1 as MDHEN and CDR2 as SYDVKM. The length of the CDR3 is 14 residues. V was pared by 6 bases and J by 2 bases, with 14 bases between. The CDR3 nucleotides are TGTGCCAGCAGCCTCGGGGGGACAGCCTACGAGCAGTACGTC. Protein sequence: CASSLGGTAYEQYV.

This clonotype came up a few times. Here the CDR3 reads CASSSLDDNEQFF. DNA of the CDR3: TGTGCCAGCAGCTCCCTGGACGACAATGAGCAGTTCTTC. This chain connects TRBV7-3 to TRBJ2-1; D gene uncertain. The CDR3 spans 13 residues. The germline CDR1 and CDR2 sequences are SGHTA and FQGTGA. Deletions cut 4 bases from V and 5 bases from J, with 9 bases between.

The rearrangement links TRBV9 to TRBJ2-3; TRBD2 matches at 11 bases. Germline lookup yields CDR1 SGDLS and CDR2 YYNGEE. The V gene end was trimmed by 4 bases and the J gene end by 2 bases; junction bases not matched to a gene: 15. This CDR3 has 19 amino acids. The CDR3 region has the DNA TGTGCCAGCAGCCCCCGTCCCGGGACTAGCGGACCTCCCACAGATACGCAGTATTTT. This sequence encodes CASSPRPGTSGPPTDTQYF. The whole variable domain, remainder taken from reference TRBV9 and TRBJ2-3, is DSGVTQTPKHLITATGQRVTLRCSPRSGDLSVYWYQQSLDQGLQFLIQYYNGEERAKGNILERFSAQQFPDLHSELNLSSLELGDSALYFCASSPRPGTSGPPTDTQYFGPGTRLTVL.

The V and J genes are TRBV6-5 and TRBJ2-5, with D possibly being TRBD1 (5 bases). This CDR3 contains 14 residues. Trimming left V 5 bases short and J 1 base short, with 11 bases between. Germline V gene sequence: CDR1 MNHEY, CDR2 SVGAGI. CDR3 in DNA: TGTGCCAGCAGTGCGATGACAGCCCAAGAGACCCAGTACTTC. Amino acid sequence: CASSAMTAQETQYF.

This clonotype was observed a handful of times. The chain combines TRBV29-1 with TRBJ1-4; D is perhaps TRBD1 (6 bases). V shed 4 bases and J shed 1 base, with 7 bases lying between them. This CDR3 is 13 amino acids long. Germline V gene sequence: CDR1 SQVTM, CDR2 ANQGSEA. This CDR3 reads CSVGGRTNEKLFF. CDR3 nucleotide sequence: TGCAGCGTTGGGGGGCGAACTAATGAAAAACTGTTTTTT. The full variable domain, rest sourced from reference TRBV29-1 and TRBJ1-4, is SAVISQKPSRDICQRGTSLTIQCQVDSQVTMMFWYRQQPGQSLTLIATANQGSEATYESGFVIDKFPISRPNLTFSTLTVSNMSPEDSSIYLCSVGGRTNEKLFFGSGTQLSVL.

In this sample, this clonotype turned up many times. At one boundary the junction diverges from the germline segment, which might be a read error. CDR3 sequence: CASSGRTGRYTEQFF. CDR3 nucleotides: TGTGCCAGCAGCGGGCGGACAGGGCGCTACACTGAGCAGTTCTTC. The chain couples TRBV7-9 to TRBJ2-1, with 8 bases lining up with TRBD1. CDR1 is SEHNR and CDR2 is FQNEAQ in the germline V gene (reference sequence). This CDR3 region has 15 residues.

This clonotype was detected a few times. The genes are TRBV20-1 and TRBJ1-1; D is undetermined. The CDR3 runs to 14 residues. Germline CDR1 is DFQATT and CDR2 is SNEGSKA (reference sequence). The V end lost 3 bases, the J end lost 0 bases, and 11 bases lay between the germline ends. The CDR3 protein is CSASLRVLNTEAFF. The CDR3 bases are TGCAGTGCTAGTTTAAGGGTCTTGAACACTGAAGCTTTCTTT.

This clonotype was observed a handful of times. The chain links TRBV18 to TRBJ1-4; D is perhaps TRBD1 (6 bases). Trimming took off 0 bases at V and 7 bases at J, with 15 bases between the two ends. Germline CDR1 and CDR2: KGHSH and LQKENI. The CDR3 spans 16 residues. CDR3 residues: CASSPPSGGSGEKLFF. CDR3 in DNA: TGTGCCAGCTCACCACCGTCGGGGGGCTCTGGTGAAAAACTGTTTTTT. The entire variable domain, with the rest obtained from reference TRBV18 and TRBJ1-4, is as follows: NAGVMQNPRHLVRRRGQEARLRCSPMKGHSHVYWYRQLPEEGLKFMVYLQKENIIDESGMPKERFSAEFPKEGPSILRIQQVVRGDSAAYFCASSPPSGGSGEKLFFGSGTQLSVL.